This T cell receptor beta chain was recovered during a study of blood T cell repertoires in COVID-19. Study-level information: COVID-19 samples from acute and convalescent phases originated in the United States, Italy and Spain. Nucleic acid was either cDNA or gDNA, and it came from T cells, B-cell-depleted T cells, or PBMCs.

Recruited during active infection, patients (from Seattle) were subsequently followed longitudinally. Under the authors' procedure: Estimation of nucleated cell counts was performed using reference gene primer amplification. Sequenced by immunoSEQ multiplex PCR; TCRdb stores in-frame clones only, minus some. That table gives V, J and clone size, and the DNA gave D and trimming. The sample yields 300,000 to 350,000 clones, about nine tenths seen once. Germline loops: CDR1 LNHDA, CDR2 SQIVND (reference sequence). This CDR3 is built from 14 residues. V gave up 3 bases and J gave up 6 bases, with 15 bases separating them.

The specimen sequenced was peripheral blood. The chain joins TRBV19 to TRBJ2-7; tentative D call: TRBD2 (5 bases). This receptor was taken from a woman aged 25 to 39 with COVID-19, enrolled during active disease. The CDR3 nucleotides read TGTGCCAGTAGTATGATCGGACGGGGTACCGAGCAGTACTTC. This codes for CASSMIGRGTEQYF.